This is a list of T cell receptor beta chains from one sample in a study of OX40 agonist ivuxolimab in advanced cancers. Assay used: immunoSEQ multiplex PCR; TCRdb lists only in-frame clones, some missing. This sample has about 80,000 clones, with 86% found just once. The sample in question was CD4+ or CD8+ T cells sorted from blood, obtained in a trial of the OX40 agonist ivuxolimab. The source is an adult with an advanced solid tumor such as melanoma, head and neck, liver or kidney cancer. CDR3s include the opening cysteine and the closing phenylalanine or tryptophan. The order of the fields is V gene, D gene, J gene, clone size, CDR3 length, CDR3 DNA, CDR3 protein. D genes are given only for firm matches. Expanded clones are given a class, and other clones once, few, many or no size at all.

v_call: TRBV9; d_call: .; j_call: TRBJ1-1; clone_size: .; cdr3_length: 15; cdr3_nt: TGTGCCAGCAGCGTAGACCCCCACTTGAACACTGAAGCTTTCTTT; cdr3_aa: CASSVDPHLNTEAFF
v_call: TRBV21-1; d_call: .; j_call: TRBJ1-2; clone_size: .; cdr3_length: 17; cdr3_nt: TGTGCCAGCAGCAAAGGGGGGGACAGGGGCGCGAAGTATGGCTACACCTTC; cdr3_aa: CASSKGGDRGAKYGYTF
v_call: TRBV19; d_call: TRBD1; j_call: TRBJ1-2; clone_size: .; cdr3_length: 12; cdr3_nt: TGTGCCAGTACAAGGACAGGGGGTAGCTACACCTTC; cdr3_aa: CASTRTGGSYTF
v_call: TRBV5-1; d_call: TRBD2; j_call: TRBJ2-1; clone_size: .; cdr3_length: 19; cdr3_nt: TGCGCCAGCAGCTTGGCTCTGGCGGGGGGTCCAAGCTCCTACAATGAGCAGTTCTTC; cdr3_aa: CASSLALAGGPSSYNEQFF
v_call: TRBV14; d_call: .; j_call: TRBJ2-7; clone_size: .; cdr3_length: 15; cdr3_nt: TGTGCCAGCAGCCAAGATCGTGGGGGTTCCAGCGAGCAGTACTTC; cdr3_aa: CASSQDRGGSSEQYF
v_call: TRBV5-4; d_call: .; j_call: TRBJ2-3; clone_size: .; cdr3_length: 15; cdr3_nt: TGTGCCAGCAGCCCTCAAGGGACTAGCACAGATACGCAGTATTTT; cdr3_aa: CASSPQGTSTDTQYF
v_call: TRBV7-8; d_call: TRBD2; j_call: TRBJ2-1; clone_size: .; cdr3_length: 13; cdr3_nt: TGTGCCAGCAGTAGGGACTACCACAATGAGCAGTTCTTC; cdr3_aa: CASSRDYHNEQFF
v_call: TRBV21-1; d_call: .; j_call: TRBJ2-1; clone_size: .; cdr3_length: 18; cdr3_nt: TGTGCCAGCAACAAAAAGTTGAGACTAGCGGGATCTTACAATGAGCAGTTCTTC; cdr3_aa: CASNKKLRLAGSYNEQFF
v_call: TRBV7-7; d_call: TRBD1; j_call: TRBJ2-5; clone_size: .; cdr3_length: 13; cdr3_nt: TGTGCCAGCAGCCCTGGGACAGGCGAGACCCAGTACTTC; cdr3_aa: CASSPGTGETQYF
v_call: TRBV30; d_call: .; j_call: TRBJ1-6; clone_size: .; cdr3_length: 13; cdr3_nt: TGTGCCTGTCAAGGACAGACTAAAACACCCCTCCACTTT; cdr3_aa: CACQGQTKTPLHF
v_call: TRBV7-3; d_call: TRBD1; j_call: TRBJ1-2; clone_size: .; cdr3_length: 15; cdr3_nt: TGTGCCAGCAGCTTAGCGGGACAGTCAGGAGGCGGCTACACCTTC; cdr3_aa: CASSLAGQSGGGYTF
v_call: TRBV6-1; d_call: .; j_call: TRBJ1-5; clone_size: once; cdr3_length: 13; cdr3_nt: TGTGCCAGCAGTGGCACTCGGGATCAGCCCCAGCATTTT; cdr3_aa: CASSGTRDQPQHF
v_call: TRBV4-2; d_call: TRBD1; j_call: TRBJ1-5; clone_size: .; cdr3_length: 15; cdr3_nt: TGTGCCAGCAGCACAGGGACAGCTAGCAATCAGCCCCAGCATTTT; cdr3_aa: CASSTGTASNQPQHF
v_call: TRBV6-6; d_call: TRBD1; j_call: TRBJ2-7; clone_size: .; cdr3_length: 15; cdr3_nt: TGTGCCAGCAGTTACTCGGGACAGGGAGCGGACGAGCAGTACTTC; cdr3_aa: CASSYSGQGADEQYF
v_call: TRBV15; d_call: .; j_call: TRBJ1-5; clone_size: .; cdr3_length: 20; cdr3_nt: TGTGCCACCAGCAGAGTCCAGAGGGGGGGCGATTTTTTGGGCAATCAGCCCCAGCATTTT; cdr3_aa: CATSRVQRGGDFLGNQPQHF
v_call: TRBV4-1; d_call: .; j_call: TRBJ1-2; clone_size: .; cdr3_length: 14; cdr3_nt: TGCGCCAGCAGCCAAGGAGTGTCGAACTATGGCTACACCTTC; cdr3_aa: CASSQGVSNYGYTF
v_call: TRBV11-2; d_call: TRBD2; j_call: TRBJ2-1; clone_size: .; cdr3_length: 15; cdr3_nt: TGTGCCAGCCGCTGGGGGGCTAGCGGGAGTTCTGAGCAGTTCTTC; cdr3_aa: CASRWGASGSSEQFF
v_call: TRBV6-6; d_call: TRBD1; j_call: TRBJ2-7; clone_size: .; cdr3_length: 14; cdr3_nt: TGTGCCAGCAGTTCCCACAGGGGGGACTACGAGCAGTACTTC; cdr3_aa: CASSSHRGDYEQYF
v_call: TRBV11-2; d_call: TRBD1; j_call: TRBJ1-4; clone_size: .; cdr3_length: 15; cdr3_nt: TGTGCCAGCAGCTTAGATTACAGGGGCAATGAAAAACTGTTTTTT; cdr3_aa: CASSLDYRGNEKLFF
v_call: TRBV19; d_call: TRBD2; j_call: TRBJ2-1; clone_size: .; cdr3_length: 16; cdr3_nt: TGTGCCAGTAGTAGGGGACTAGCGGGAGGGCCTCGGGAGCAGTTCTTC; cdr3_aa: CASSRGLAGGPREQFF
v_call: TRBV7-7; d_call: TRBD1; j_call: TRBJ2-1; clone_size: .; cdr3_length: 13; cdr3_nt: TGTGCCAGCAGCTTATCAGGGGGTAATGAGCAGTTCTTC; cdr3_aa: CASSLSGGNEQFF
v_call: TRBV27; d_call: TRBD1; j_call: TRBJ1-4; clone_size: .; cdr3_length: 18; cdr3_nt: TGTGCCAGCAGTTTAACCAGACAGGGAGGGGCTACTAATGAAAAACTGTTTTTT; cdr3_aa: CASSLTRQGGATNEKLFF
v_call: TRBV19; d_call: .; j_call: TRBJ2-7; clone_size: .; cdr3_length: 14; cdr3_nt: TGTGCCAGTAGTGAGGGCGCCAGCTCCTACGAGCAGTACTTC; cdr3_aa: CASSEGASSYEQYF
v_call: TRBV7-2; d_call: TRBD1; j_call: TRBJ2-1; clone_size: .; cdr3_length: 13; cdr3_nt: TGTGCCAGCACTCTACAGGGGGACAATGAGCAGTTCTTC; cdr3_aa: CASTLQGDNEQFF
v_call: TRBV5-4; d_call: TRBD2; j_call: TRBJ2-7; clone_size: .; cdr3_length: 15; cdr3_nt: TGTGCCAGCAGCGGGTCTAGCGGGAGCTCCTACGAGCAGTACTTC; cdr3_aa: CASSGSSGSSYEQYF
v_call: TRBV4-2; d_call: TRBD2; j_call: TRBJ2-1; clone_size: .; cdr3_length: 13; cdr3_nt: TGTGCCAGCAGCTTGCGGGGGGCCAATGAGCAGTTCTTC; cdr3_aa: CASSLRGANEQFF
v_call: TRBV11-2; d_call: TRBD2; j_call: TRBJ2-2; clone_size: once; cdr3_length: 15; cdr3_nt: TGTGCCAGCAGCTTAGAGGGACTAGCGGGCGGGGAGCTGTTTTTT; cdr3_aa: CASSLEGLAGGELFF
v_call: TRBV29-1; d_call: TRBD1; j_call: TRBJ1-1; clone_size: .; cdr3_length: 12; cdr3_nt: TGCAGCGTCGACAGGGTCGACACTGAAGCTTTCTTT; cdr3_aa: CSVDRVDTEAFF
v_call: TRBV4-1; d_call: .; j_call: TRBJ1-3; clone_size: .; cdr3_length: 18; cdr3_nt: TGCGCCAGCAGCCACTCTCCAAACGACAGACCCTCTGGAAACACCATATATTTT; cdr3_aa: CASSHSPNDRPSGNTIYF
v_call: TRBV6-5; d_call: .; j_call: TRBJ1-6; clone_size: .; cdr3_length: 13; cdr3_nt: TGTGCCAGCAGTTTGGGGGATAGTTCACCCCTCCACTTT; cdr3_aa: CASSLGDSSPLHF
v_call: TRBV18; d_call: .; j_call: TRBJ2-7; clone_size: .; cdr3_length: 15; cdr3_nt: TGTGCCAGCTCTTTGAGCGGCCCGCCCTCCTACGAGCAGTACTTC; cdr3_aa: CASSLSGPPSYEQYF
v_call: TRBV2; d_call: TRBD1; j_call: TRBJ2-7; clone_size: .; cdr3_length: 15; cdr3_nt: TGTGCCAGCAGTCTCGCCGGGACAGGGGCTTACGAGCAGTACTTC; cdr3_aa: CASSLAGTGAYEQYF
v_call: TRBV28; d_call: .; j_call: TRBJ1-2; clone_size: .; cdr3_length: 13; cdr3_nt: TGTGCCAGCAAAGACCCCCGGGACTATGGCTACACCTTC; cdr3_aa: CASKDPRDYGYTF
v_call: TRBV2; d_call: .; j_call: TRBJ2-1; clone_size: .; cdr3_length: 17; cdr3_nt: TGTGCCAGCAGAGTTCGGACTCTCCCTAGCACCTACAATGAGCAGTTCTTC; cdr3_aa: CASRVRTLPSTYNEQFF
v_call: TRBV6-1; d_call: .; j_call: TRBJ1-2; clone_size: .; cdr3_length: 15; cdr3_nt: TGTGCCAGCAACCTGGGACTCCAGAACAACTATGGCTACACCTTC; cdr3_aa: CASNLGLQNNYGYTF
v_call: TRBV4-1; d_call: TRBD1; j_call: TRBJ1-3; clone_size: .; cdr3_length: 17; cdr3_nt: TGCGCCAGCAGCTCCCGTCCGACAGGGGAATCTGGAAACACCATATATTTT; cdr3_aa: CASSSRPTGESGNTIYF
v_call: TRBV11-2; d_call: .; j_call: TRBJ1-4; clone_size: .; cdr3_length: 19; cdr3_nt: TGTGCCAGCAGCCGTCGGCCGGGCCCTCAAGGTGCAACTAATGAAAAACTGTTTTTT; cdr3_aa: CASSRRPGPQGATNEKLFF
v_call: TRBV2; d_call: TRBD2; j_call: TRBJ2-1; clone_size: once; cdr3_length: 13; cdr3_nt: TGTGCCAGCATGGCGGGGGGGCCAAATGAGCAGTTCTTC; cdr3_aa: CASMAGGPNEQFF
v_call: TRBV4-2; d_call: .; j_call: TRBJ1-1; clone_size: .; cdr3_length: 12; cdr3_nt: TGTGCCAGCAGTAGGGGAAACCTAGAAGCTTTCTTT; cdr3_aa: CASSRGNLEAFF
v_call: TRBV15; d_call: TRBD1; j_call: TRBJ2-1; clone_size: .; cdr3_length: 15; cdr3_nt: TGTGCCACCAGTAGGGGACAGGGGATCTACAATGAGCAGTTCTTC; cdr3_aa: CATSRGQGIYNEQFF
v_call: TRBV7-8; d_call: TRBD2; j_call: TRBJ2-1; clone_size: .; cdr3_length: 17; cdr3_nt: TGTGCCAGCAGCTCCCCCTCCGGGACTAGGAGCTACAATGAGCAGTTCTTC; cdr3_aa: CASSSPSGTRSYNEQFF
v_call: TRBV19; d_call: .; j_call: TRBJ2-3; clone_size: .; cdr3_length: 14; cdr3_nt: TGTGCCAGTAGTACCAGACAGAGCACAGATACGCAGTATTTT; cdr3_aa: CASSTRQSTDTQYF
v_call: TRBV4-1; d_call: .; j_call: TRBJ2-7; clone_size: once; cdr3_length: 15; cdr3_nt: TGCGCCAGCAGCCAAGATATAGGAGGTTTCTACGAGCAGTACTTC; cdr3_aa: CASSQDIGGFYEQYF
v_call: TRBV30; d_call: .; j_call: TRBJ1-1; clone_size: .; cdr3_length: 15; cdr3_nt: TGTGCCTGGAGTGTACGGGGAGGAGAGAACACTGAAGCTTTCTTT; cdr3_aa: CAWSVRGGENTEAFF
v_call: TRBV5-4; d_call: TRBD2; j_call: TRBJ2-3; clone_size: .; cdr3_length: 13; cdr3_nt: TGTGCCAGCAGCTCGACCCGCGGGACTAGTCAGTATTTT; cdr3_aa: CASSSTRGTSQYF
v_call: TRBV7-3; d_call: .; j_call: TRBJ2-2; clone_size: few; cdr3_length: 13; cdr3_nt: TGTGCCAGCAGCTTAGGCGGCACCGGGGAGCTGTTTTTT; cdr3_aa: CASSLGGTGELFF
v_call: TRBV6-6; d_call: .; j_call: TRBJ1-1; clone_size: .; cdr3_length: 15; cdr3_nt: TGTGCCAGCAGTGACCTGACAGTCATGAACACTGAAGCTTTCTTT; cdr3_aa: CASSDLTVMNTEAFF
v_call: TRBV13; d_call: TRBD1; j_call: TRBJ1-1; clone_size: .; cdr3_length: 14; cdr3_nt: TGTGCCAGCAGCTTACCCTCGACAGGGCCAGAAGCTTTCTTT; cdr3_aa: CASSLPSTGPEAFF
v_call: TRBV28; d_call: .; j_call: TRBJ1-5; clone_size: .; cdr3_length: 18; cdr3_nt: TGTGCCAGCAGTTTTCGTTTGAACGCTAAGACCAATAATCAGCCCCAGCATTTT; cdr3_aa: CASSFRLNAKTNNQPQHF
v_call: TRBV27; d_call: .; j_call: TRBJ1-5; clone_size: .; cdr3_length: 15; cdr3_nt: TGTGCCAGCAGTTTAGTCAGGGCGGTCAATCAGCCCCAGCATTTT; cdr3_aa: CASSLVRAVNQPQHF
v_call: TRBV27; d_call: .; j_call: TRBJ1-4; clone_size: .; cdr3_length: 13; cdr3_nt: TGTGCCAGTAGGGCCCAGGGACAAGAAAAACTGTTTTTT; cdr3_aa: CASRAQGQEKLFF
v_call: TRBV19; d_call: .; j_call: TRBJ2-4; clone_size: .; cdr3_length: 10; cdr3_nt: TGTGCCAGTAGTTCCGGGACTCATTACTTC; cdr3_aa: CASSSGTHYF